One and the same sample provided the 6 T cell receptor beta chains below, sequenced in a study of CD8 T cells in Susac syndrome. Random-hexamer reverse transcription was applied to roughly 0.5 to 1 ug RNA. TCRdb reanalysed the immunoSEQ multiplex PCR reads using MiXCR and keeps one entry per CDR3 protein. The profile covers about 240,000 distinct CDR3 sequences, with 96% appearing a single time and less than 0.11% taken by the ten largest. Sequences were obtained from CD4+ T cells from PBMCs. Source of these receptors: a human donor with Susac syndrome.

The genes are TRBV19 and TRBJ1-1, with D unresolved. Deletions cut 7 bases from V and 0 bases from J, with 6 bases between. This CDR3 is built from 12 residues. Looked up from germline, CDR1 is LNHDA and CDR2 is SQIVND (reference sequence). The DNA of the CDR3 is TGTGCCAGTAACGTGATGAACACTGAAGCTTTCTTT. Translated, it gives CASNVMNTEAFF.

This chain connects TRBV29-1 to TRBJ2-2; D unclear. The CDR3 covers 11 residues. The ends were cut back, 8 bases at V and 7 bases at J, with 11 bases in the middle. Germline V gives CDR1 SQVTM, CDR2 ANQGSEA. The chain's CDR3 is CSLQIRGELFF. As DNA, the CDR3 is TGCAGCCTTCAAATTCGCGGGGAGCTGTTTTTT.

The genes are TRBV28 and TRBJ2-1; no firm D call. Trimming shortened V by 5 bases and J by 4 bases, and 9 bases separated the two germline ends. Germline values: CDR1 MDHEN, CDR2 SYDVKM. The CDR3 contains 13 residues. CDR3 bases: TGTGCCAGCAGTAACACCTATTACAATGAGCAGTTCTTC. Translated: CASSNTYYNEQFF.

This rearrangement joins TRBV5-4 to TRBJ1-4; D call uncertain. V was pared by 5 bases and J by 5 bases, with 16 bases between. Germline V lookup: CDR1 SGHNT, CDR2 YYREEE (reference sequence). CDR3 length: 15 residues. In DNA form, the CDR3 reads TGTGCCAGCAGGAATACACCCCGTGGGAATGAAAAACTGTTTTTT. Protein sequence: CASRNTPRGNEKLFF.

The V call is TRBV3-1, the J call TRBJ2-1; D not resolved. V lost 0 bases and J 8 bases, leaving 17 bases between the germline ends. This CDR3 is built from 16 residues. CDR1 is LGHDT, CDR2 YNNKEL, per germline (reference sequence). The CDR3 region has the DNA TGTGCCAGCAGCCAAGATCGAGCAAATGGGAATGATGAGCAGTTCTTC. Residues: CASSQDRANGNDEQFF.

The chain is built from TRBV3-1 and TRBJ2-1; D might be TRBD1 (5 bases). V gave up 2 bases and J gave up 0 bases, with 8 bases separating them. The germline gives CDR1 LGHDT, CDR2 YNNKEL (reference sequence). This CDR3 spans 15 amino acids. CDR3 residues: CASSQQGSSYNEQFF. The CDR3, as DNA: TGTGCCAGCAGCCAACAGGGAAGCTCCTACAATGAGCAGTTCTTC.